Detailed here is one TCR beta chain. The sample holds many counts of this clonotype. No cognate antigen has been identified for it. Base qualities are missing; no much larger clone stands one base away. These data come from a study of identical twins (dated by TCRdb to the mid-2010s). For the study in its entirety: To test whether fetal clonotypes persist, the study used deep sequencing on TCR alpha and beta repertoires from monozygotic twins, unrelated adults of various ages, and cord blood. To rule out contamination, the twin experiments were replicated at different times with different library preparation protocols. Beyond this particular receptor, the publication reports: Invariant T cells such as MAIT and iNKT could partly confound zero-insertion analyses, though diverse VJ usage argued against this for most clonotypes. A weaker excess of twin sharing was found in beta out-of-frame sequences because the signal-to-noise ratio was lowered by fewer shared sequences. Out-of-frame TCR alpha sequences shared between twins showed an excess of low generation-probability sequences compared with coincidental sharing between unrelated individuals. In monozygotic twins, out-of-frame TCR alpha sharing was systematically underestimated by recombination models, although the models agreed with sharing between unrelated individuals. Abundant cord blood beta clonotypes carried fewer insertions; young adult naive repertoires showed a weaker similar trend, while memory repertoires showed none. Because the same donors could not be followed over many years, conclusions were based on cross-sectional statistical analysis.

Only healthy Caucasian donors were included. Three pairs of female monozygotic twins, all aged roughly 18 to 29 years, were included in the twin cohort. Miltenyi CD45RO+ enrichment and human naive T-cell isolation kits were used to isolate memory (CD45RO+) and naive T cells from PBMC. The junction shows trimming of 2 bases on V and 9 bases on J, and the gene matches do not reach 9 bases of it. Per the germline V gene, MDHEN is the CDR1 and SYDVKM is the CDR2. The CDR3 measures 16 amino acids from cysteine to phenylalanine. The retained sequence is limited to the CDR3, 48 bases, with the frame set at the first base. Library creation used 5' RACE. The sample was run on an Illumina HiSeq 2000. A universal primer binding site was introduced by template switching, and a unique molecular identifier was present in the final cDNA, enabling accurate counting of TCR cDNA molecules. Specific primers in the conserved constant-segment region were used to synthesize first-strand cDNA for the TCR alpha and beta chains. To control for contamination, every cDNA library was double barcoded, receiving both a SMART-Mk sample barcode and Illumina barcodes. TruSeq adapter sequences, together with Illumina sample barcodes, were added in two successive PCR steps. The TCR alpha and beta cDNA libraries were sequenced on the Illumina HiSeq platform using custom primers. The original methods were these. MiGEC was used to process raw reads and extract unique molecular identifiers, and MiXCR was used to find CDR3 positions. For each individual, recombination models were inferred using an EM algorithm with the repgenHMM and IGoR tools. Shared clonotypes were analyzed with the tcR package in R, and sharing was normalized by the product of cloneset sizes. To study raw recombination without the effects of thymic and clonal selection, out-of-frame nonproductive sequences were analyzed. TCRdb reprocessing: public reads trimmed at Q25 with fastp, clones called with MiXCR, in-frame beta chains kept. Every CDR3 protein is listed once, alongside the most common genes and DNA of its rows. TCRdb's processing, not the study's, gives the V and J calls here. Across this sample there are 210,000 or so distinct CDR3 sequences, with around 8.1% seen only once. More than 1.5% of the sample is in the top ten clones.

These same data were also listed under a study on yellow fever vaccine responses in identical twins. The second paper further reports: According to the authors, the vaccine-induced T cell response in identical twins seemed to be partly convergent and partly specific to each individual. In identical twins, the study followed T cell clones that responded to the vaccine with precision.

The clonotype comes from a woman between 18 and 29 years old in good health. Material: memory (CD45RO+) T cells sorted from blood. Sample cell subset or site, as interpreted from the label and publication: CD45RO+ enriched T cells. Recombination joined TRBV28 with TRBJ2-5, with 13 junctional bases fitting TRBD2. The encoded CDR3 is CASSLGLAGESRSQYF. The sequence in DNA is TGTGCCAGCAGTTTAGGACTAGCGGGGGAATCTAGGTCCCAGTACTTC.